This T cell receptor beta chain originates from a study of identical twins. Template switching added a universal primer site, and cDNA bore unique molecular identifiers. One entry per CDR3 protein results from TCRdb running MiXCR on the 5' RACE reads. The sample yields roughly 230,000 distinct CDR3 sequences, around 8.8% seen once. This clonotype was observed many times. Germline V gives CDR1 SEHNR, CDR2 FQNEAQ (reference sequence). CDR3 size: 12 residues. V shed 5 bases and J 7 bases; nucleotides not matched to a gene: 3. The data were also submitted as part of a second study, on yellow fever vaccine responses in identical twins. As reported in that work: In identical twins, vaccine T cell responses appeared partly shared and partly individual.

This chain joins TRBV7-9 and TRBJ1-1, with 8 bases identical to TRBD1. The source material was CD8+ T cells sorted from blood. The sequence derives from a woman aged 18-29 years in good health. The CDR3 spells CASSPGTGEAFF. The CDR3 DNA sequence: TGTGCCAGCAGCCCCGGGACAGGTGAAGCTTTCTTT.